Below, 15 T cell receptor beta chains from the same sample are listed, as sequenced in a study of blood T cell repertoires in COVID-19. Sequencing was performed with immunoSEQ multiplex PCR; in TCRdb, only in-frame clones are kept and a portion is missing. The sample records about 130,000 clones, 88% being singletons. The sample was peripheral blood. These receptors all stem from a man aged 50 to 60 with acute or convalescent COVID-19.

This clone came up a few times. The rearrangement links TRBV7-2 to TRBJ1-6; D gene ambiguous. V shed 1 base and J shed 4 bases, with 11 bases lying between them. Per the germline V gene, CDR1 is SGHTA and CDR2 is FQGNSA. The CDR3 is 16 amino acids. CDR3 amino acids: CASSLEWALYNSPLHF. The CDR3 bases are TGTGCCAGCAGCTTAGAGTGGGCACTTTATAATTCACCCCTCCACTTT.

The V gene is TRBV15, the J gene TRBJ2-7; TRBD2 agrees at 8 bases. From germline, CDR1 is LNHNV and CDR2 YYDKDF (reference sequence). V gave up 5 bases and J gave up 3 bases; unmatched junction bases: 6. The CDR3 is 14 amino acids. The CDR3 bases are TGTGCCACCAGCCCGGGACTAGTAGGCTACGAGCAGTACTTC. Protein product: CATSPGLVGYEQYF.

The chain uses TRBV7-2 and TRBJ2-3; D perhaps matches TRBD1 (5 bases). The germline V and J ends were trimmed by 5 bases and 8 bases, with 11 bases remaining between them. This CDR3 is 12 amino acids long. Germline V gives CDR1 SGHTA, CDR2 FQGNSA. The CDR3 is CASSPDRGTQYF. CDR3 bases: TGTGCCAGCAGCCCCGACAGAGGTACGCAGTATTTT.

For this clone: The same CDR3 is also encoded by other DNA sequences in this sample. The chain uses TRBV9 and TRBJ1-1; no firm D call. The CDR3 has 15 residues. Trimming cost V 0 bases and J 0 bases, with 9 bases left between them. Germline assignment: CDR1 SGDLS and CDR2 YYNGEE. CDR3 residues: CASSVGGAVNTEAFF. CDR3 coding DNA: TGTGCCAGCAGCGTAGGCGGAGCGGTGAACACTGAAGCTTTCTTT. The whole variable domain, filled in from reference TRBV9 and TRBJ1-1, reads DSGVTQTPKHLITATGQRVTLRCSPRSGDLSVYWYQQSLDQGLQFLIQYYNGEERAKGNILERFSAQQFPDLHSELNLSSLELGDSALYFCASSVGGAVNTEAFFGQGTRLTVV.

This chain links TRBV5-4 with TRBJ2-2; 7 positions match TRBD2. The CDR3 is 15 residues long. V gave up 6 bases and J gave up 2 bases; unmatched junction bases: 7. Germline lookup yields CDR1 SGHNT and CDR2 YYREEE (reference sequence). This CDR3 is CASTTGGSNTGELFF. The CDR3 DNA follows: TGTGCCAGCACCACCGGCGGGAGCAACACCGGGGAGCTGTTTTTT.

This chain links TRBV6-4 with TRBJ2-2; 7 positions agree with TRBD1. CDR1 and CDR2 (germline): MRHNA, SNTAGT. J gave up 4 bases and V 5 bases, and 4 bases lay outside the gene matches. This CDR3 region has 14 residues. The CDR3 region is CASSWTGFTGELFF. CDR3 in DNA: TGTGCCAGCAGTTGGACAGGATTCACCGGGGAGCTGTTTTTT.

V is TRBV11-2 and J is TRBJ1-3; 8 bases are shared with TRBD1. CDR1 and CDR2 (germline): SGHAT, FQNNGV. The CDR3 has 18 residues. J gave up 3 bases and V 2 bases, and 12 bases lay outside the gene matches. CDR3: CASSLYRQGARGGNTIYF. As DNA, the CDR3 is TGTGCCAGCAGCTTATATCGCCAGGGGGCGCGAGGTGGAAACACCATATATTTT.

This clone was detected once. This chain uses TRBV7-9 with TRBJ1-4, with 10 nucleotides matching TRBD1. This CDR3 spans 15 amino acids. The V gene end was trimmed by 1 base and the J gene end by 6 bases; junction bases not matched to a gene: 2. The germline CDR1 and CDR2 sequences are SEHNR and FQNEAQ (reference sequence). As DNA, the CDR3 is TGTGCCAGCAGCTTAGGGACAGGGGGTGATGAAAAACTGTTTTTT. This translates into CASSLGTGGDEKLFF.

The genes are TRBV27 and TRBJ2-2; 16 nucleotides match TRBD2. Germline trimming cut 2 bases from V and 7 bases from J; bases unmatched to any gene: 7. The CDR3 covers 18 residues. Germline V lookup: CDR1 MNHEY, CDR2 SMNVEV (reference sequence). CDR3 in amino acids: CASSLKGTSGRASGELFF. CDR3 DNA sequence: TGTGCCAGCAGTTTAAAAGGGACTAGCGGGAGGGCCAGCGGGGAGCTGTTTTTT.

The V and J genes are TRBV5-4 and TRBJ1-3, with 8 positions matching TRBD1. Looked up from germline, CDR1 is SGHNT and CDR2 is YYREEE (reference sequence). V was pared by 3 bases and J by 5 bases, with 4 bases of the junction left unmatched. This CDR3 contains 14 residues. CDR3 in DNA: TGTGCCAGCAGCTCCACAGGGGGTAGAAACACCATATATTTT. It is translated as CASSSTGGRNTIYF. The full variable domain, completed using reference TRBV5-4 and TRBJ1-3, is ETGVTQSPTHLIKTRGQQVTLRCSSQSGHNTVSWYQQALGQGPQFIFQYYREEENGRGNFPPRFSGLQFPNYSSELNVNALELDDSALYLCASSSTGGRNTIYFGEGSWLTVV.

The chain joins TRBV5-1 to TRBJ2-7; D not certain. This CDR3 is 16 amino acids long. V was shortened by 2 bases and J by 0 bases, with 15 bases between the two germline ends. Germline CDR1 and CDR2: SGHRS and YFSETQ. The CDR3 DNA reads TGCGCCAGCAGCTTCACCCTCACAGAACTCTCCTACGAGCAGTACTTC. This gives the protein CASSFTLTELSYEQYF. Based on the CDR3 plus reference TRBV5-1 and TRBJ2-7, the full variable domain is KAGVTQTPRYLIKTRGQQVTLSCSPISGHRSVSWYQQTPGQGLQFLFEYFSETQRNKGNFPGRFSGRQFSNSRSEMNVSTLELGDSALYLCASSFTLTELSYEQYFGPGTRLTVT.

This chain links TRBV5-1 with TRBJ2-3, with 8 bases aligning to TRBD1. This CDR3 contains 14 residues. The V and J ends lost 4 bases and 0 bases, in that order; junction bases with no gene match: 1. Germline CDR1 is SGHRS and CDR2 is YFSETQ. The CDR3 region is CASSRDRSTDTQYF. As DNA, the CDR3 is TGCGCCAGCAGCCGGGACAGGAGCACAGATACGCAGTATTTT. The whole variable domain, remainder taken from reference TRBV5-1 and TRBJ2-3, is KAGVTQTPRYLIKTRGQQVTLSCSPISGHRSVSWYQQTPGQGLQFLFEYFSETQRNKGNFPGRFSGRQFSNSRSEMNVSTLELGDSALYLCASSRDRSTDTQYFGPGTRLTVL.

The chain is built from TRBV18 and TRBJ2-3; 9 bases match TRBD1. The V gene's germline CDR1 is KGHSH and CDR2 LQKENI. This CDR3 comprises 16 residues. The V gene end was trimmed by 5 bases and the J gene end by 4 bases; junction bases not matched to a gene: 10. CDR3 nucleotide sequence: TGTGCCAGCTCAGCAAAACAGGGGGCTGGGGCAGATACGCAGTATTTT. This translates into CASSAKQGAGADTQYF.

V usage is TRBV7-2 and J usage is TRBJ2-2; the match to TRBD2 covers 9 bases. The CDR3 is made up of 17 amino acids. Germline CDR1 is SGHTA and CDR2 is FQGNSA. The trim removed 1 base at V and 1 base at J, leaving 4 bases unmatched. The CDR3 loop reads CASSLGLAGWNTGELFF. The CDR3, as DNA: TGTGCCAGCAGCTTAGGGCTAGCGGGGTGGAACACCGGGGAGCTGTTTTTT.

The V call is TRBV11-1, the J call TRBJ2-3; D might be TRBD2 (6 bases). Germline CDR1 reads SGHAT; CDR2 reads FQDESV (reference sequence). The ends were cut back, 5 bases at V and 8 bases at J, with 20 bases in the middle. CDR3 length equals 15 residues. CDR3 in amino acids: CASSGKSLGGTTQYF. As DNA, the CDR3 is TGTGCCAGCAGCGGAAAAAGTTTGGGAGGAACTACGCAGTATTTT.